Each of the 24 T cell receptor beta chains below was sequenced from the same sample in a study of CD8 T cell repertoires and HIV-1 epitope variants. No antigens are known for them. The protocol was immunoSEQ multiplex PCR, while the TCRdb copy is restricted to in-frame clones and leaves out a portion. The data hold 6,000 to 8,000 clones, with less than 75% observed a single time. The material sequenced was cultured CD8+ T cells derived from PBMCs. All receptors come from a male donor with HIV.

The chain couples TRBV30 to TRBJ1-1, with a possible D match to TRBD1 (5 bases). This CDR3 region has 12 residues. The germline gives CDR1 GTSNPN, CDR2 SVGIG (reference sequence). With 3 bases removed from V and 1 base from J, the gap between germline ends came to 6 bases. DNA for the CDR3: TGTGCCTGGAGGGGGCAGAACACTGAAGCTTTCTTT. Its protein product is CAWRGQNTEAFF. Looking up the rest from reference TRBV30 and TRBJ1-1 gives the full variable domain: SQTIHQWPATLVQPVGSPLSLECTVEGTSNPNLYWYRQAAGRGLQLLFYSVGIGQISSEVPQNLSASRPQDRQFILSSKKLLLSDSGFYLCAWRGQNTEAFFGQGTRLTVV.

This clone has more than one count but fewer than ten. The chain couples TRBV28 to TRBJ1-5, with 11 positions matching TRBD1. In germline, CDR1 is MDHEN, CDR2 SYDVKM. The CDR3 loop spans 15 amino acids. J gave up 6 bases and V 3 bases, and 4 bases lay outside the gene matches. As DNA, the CDR3 is TGTGCCAGCAGTTTGGGACAGGGGGGGACTCAGCCCCAGCATTTT. Encoded protein: CASSLGQGGTQPQHF.

Comments on this clone: The junction and the germline gene differ at one end; a read error may be behind it. At the DNA level, this CDR3 is encoded by other sequences in the same sample as well. V usage is TRBV7-9 and J usage is TRBJ2-3; TRBD2 matches 8 bases. Germline CDR1 and CDR2: SEHNR and FQNEAQ (reference sequence). There are 16 residues in the CDR3. DNA for the CDR3: TGTGCCAGCAGCTTAGCGAACGGGAGGGCCACGGATACACAGTATTTT. This codes for CASSLANGRATDTQYF. Full variable domain (remainder filled in from reference TRBV7-9 and TRBJ2-3): DTGVSQNPRHKITKRGQNVTFRCDPISEHNRLYWYRQTLGQGPEFLTYFQNEAQLEKSRLLSDRFSAERPKGSFSTLEIQRTEQGDSAMYLCASSLANGRATDTQYFGPGTRLTVL.

This clone has just a few counts. The chain has TRBV6-6 and TRBJ2-1; D is unresolved. CDR1 and CDR2 (germline): MNHNY, SVGAGI (reference sequence). V was trimmed by 6 bases and J by 2 bases, leaving 5 bases between them. The CDR3 contains 12 residues. The CDR3 loop is CASSRPYNEQFF. The DNA of the CDR3 is TGTGCCAGCAGCCGACCCTACAATGAGCAGTTCTTC.

This chain joins TRBV2 and TRBJ2-1; the match to TRBD2 covers 7 bases. Losses at the gene ends were 8 bases for V and 6 bases for J; bases not matched to a gene: 13. The CDR3 extends over 15 amino acids. Germline loops: CDR1 SNHLY, CDR2 FYNNEI. The CDR3 loop is CASSSSGALSNEQFF. The CDR3 DNA reads as TGTGCCAGCTCCTCGAGCGGGGCCCTCTCCAATGAGCAGTTCTTC.

This clone was seen a handful of times. The chain links TRBV13 to TRBJ2-3, with TRBD2 matching 7 bases. The CDR3 totals 15 residues. The V segment lost 0 bases and the J segment 1 base; nucleotides outside the gene matches: 1. The germline gives CDR1 PRHDT, CDR2 FYEKMQ (reference sequence). The CDR3 sequence: CASSLGRGGTDTQYF. For the CDR3, the DNA is TGTGCCAGCAGCTTAGGACGGGGGGGCACAGATACGCAGTATTTT.

In this sample, this clone turned up once. The chain carries TRBV7-6 and TRBJ1-1; D remains ambiguous. The CDR3 is 13 residues long. Germline lookup yields CDR1 SGHVS and CDR2 FNYEAQ. V was pared by 5 bases and J by 1 base, with 8 bases between. CDR3 sequence (DNA): TGTGCCAGCAGCCAAACAGAGAACACTGAAGCTTTCTTT. Protein sequence: CASSQTENTEAFF.

The V and J genes are TRBV11-3 and TRBJ2-3, with D perhaps TRBD1 or TRBD2 (6 bases each). This CDR3 has 15 amino acids. The V gene lost 5 bases and the J gene lost 6 bases, with 18 bases spanning the gap. The germline V gene encodes CDR1 SGHNT and CDR2 YENEEA. This CDR3 reads CASSTRRGGDDTQYF. CDR3 coding DNA: TGTGCCAGCAGCACCCGCAGGGGAGGCGACGATACGCAGTATTTT.

The chain is built from TRBV7-6 and TRBJ2-1; 9 positions agree with TRBD2. J lost 10 bases, V lost 2 bases, and 15 bases had no gene match. From germline, CDR1 is SGHVS and CDR2 FNYEAQ. This CDR3 has 17 amino acids. CDR3 residues: CASSLSRGVAGAREQFF. The CDR3 DNA is TGTGCCAGCAGCTTATCTAGGGGGGTAGCGGGAGCACGGGAGCAGTTCTTC.

The table lists this clone with a few counts. The V and J genes are TRBV10-2 and TRBJ1-5, with D possibly TRBD1 on 5 matching bases. CDR1 and CDR2 (germline): WSHSY, SAAADI. This CDR3 spans 14 amino acids. The ends were cut back, 6 bases at V and 1 base at J, with 10 bases in the middle. The CDR3 DNA reads as TGCGCCAGCAGGGGGGGGGAGAGCAATCAGCCCCAGCATTTT. This sequence encodes CASRGGESNQPQHF.

This clone is labeled medium-sized. This chain links TRBV5-8 with TRBJ2-2; D is ambiguous. The V end lost 1 base, the J end lost 6 bases, and 7 bases lay between the germline ends. The germline V gene has CDR1 SGHTS and CDR2 YDEGEE. The CDR3 runs to 13 residues. CDR3 sequence (DNA): TGTGCCAGCAGCTTGTGGCTTTCCGGGGAGCTGTTTTTT. This encodes CASSLWLSGELFF.

The chain has TRBV15 and TRBJ2-5; D is possibly TRBD2 (5 bases). The CDR3 runs 15 residues. Trimming pared 3 bases from V and 3 bases from J, leaving 14 bases between. CDR1 and CDR2 from the germline V gene are LNHNV and YYDKDF (reference sequence). CDR3 sequence (DNA): TGTGCCACCAGCAGCGGCCTGGCGGAGGAAGAGACCCAGTACTTC. Amino acids: CATSSGLAEEETQYF.

The V call is TRBV25-1, the J call TRBJ1-2; a possible D gene is TRBD1 (6 bases). Germline CDR1 MGHDK, CDR2 SYGVNS. This CDR3 has 15 amino acids. V was cut by 1 base and J by 4 bases, with 13 bases left in between. This chain's CDR3 is CASSEWTVGRYGYTF. The CDR3 coding sequence is TGTGCCAGCAGTGAATGGACAGTAGGCCGCTATGGCTACACCTTC.

The chain joins TRBV28 to TRBJ2-5; D tentatively reads TRBD1 or TRBD2 (5 bases each). Germline values: CDR1 MDHEN, CDR2 SYDVKM. V was clipped by 5 bases and J by 4 bases, with 11 bases between them. The CDR3 runs 13 residues. The CDR3: CASSGGTTETQYF. CDR3 bases: TGTGCCAGCAGTGGTGGGACCACAGAGACCCAGTACTTC. Combining the CDR3 with reference TRBV28 and TRBJ2-5 gives the whole variable domain DVKVTQSSRYLVKRTGEKVFLECVQDMDHENMFWYRQDPGLGLRLIYFSYDVKMKEKGDIPEGYSVSREKKERFSLILESASTNQTSMYLCASSGGTTETQYFGPGTRLLVL.

The rearrangement links TRBV28 to TRBJ2-2; D might be TRBD1 or TRBD2, each matching 6 bases. V lost 4 bases to trimming and J lost 2 bases, with 8 bases between them. The CDR3 spans 14 residues. The germline V gene encodes CDR1 MDHEN and CDR2 SYDVKM. CDR3 in DNA: TGTGCCAGCAGTTACGGGGGCAACACCGGGGAGCTGTTTTTT. Protein sequence: CASSYGGNTGELFF.

This clone rates as medium-sized (0.01 to 0.1%). The chain has TRBV2 and TRBJ1-1; D is perhaps TRBD1 (5 bases). Per the germline V gene, CDR1 is SNHLY and CDR2 is FYNNEI. The CDR3 has 12 residues. Trimming left V 6 bases short and J 1 base short, with 6 bases between. CDR3 coding DNA: TGTGCCAGCAGCCAGGGGAACACTGAAGCTTTCTTT. Translation: CASSQGNTEAFF.

The V and J genes are TRBV28 and TRBJ2-1, with 8 bases matching TRBD2. The trim removed 2 bases at V and 2 bases at J, leaving 5 bases unmatched. This CDR3 has 16 amino acids. In germline, CDR1 is MDHEN, CDR2 SYDVKM. The CDR3, as DNA: TGTGCCAGCAGTTTAAGCCTTAGCGGGGCCTACAATGAGCAGTTCTTC. Its protein product is CASSLSLSGAYNEQFF.

The chain links TRBV27 to TRBJ2-7, with D tentatively TRBD1 or TRBD2 (5 bases each). The CDR3 has 16 amino acids. V lost 0 bases and J lost 2, with 14 bases in between. Germline V gene sequence: CDR1 MNHEY, CDR2 SMNVEV (reference sequence). CDR3 region: CASSLSMGELTYEQYF. CDR3 coding DNA: TGTGCCAGCAGTTTATCGATGGGGGAGTTAACCTACGAGCAGTACTTC.

The chain carries TRBV5-8 and TRBJ1-1; D not certain. Trimming shortened V by 3 bases and J by 8 bases, and 11 bases separated the two germline ends. CDR1 and CDR2 from the germline V gene are SGHTS and YDEGEE. CDR3 length: 12 residues. Here the CDR3 DNA reads TGTGCCAGCAGCTCCTGGACTCGAGAAGCTTTCTTT. Its protein product is CASSSWTREAFF.

The chain joins TRBV7-2 to TRBJ2-1; 9 bases match TRBD2. The trim removed 2 bases at V and 4 bases at J, leaving 3 bases unmatched. There are 15 residues in the CDR3. Germline-derived CDR1 and CDR2 are SGHTA and FQGNSA. The CDR3 loop is CASSLTSGPYNEQFF. The CDR3 coding sequence is TGTGCCAGCAGCTTAACTAGCGGGCCTTACAATGAGCAGTTCTTC. Together with reference TRBV7-2 and TRBJ2-1, the CDR3 gives the full variable domain: GAGVSQSPSNKVTEKGKDVELRCDPISGHTALYWYRQSLGQGLEFLIYFQGNSAPDKSGLPSDRFSAERTGGSVSTLTIQRTQQEDSAVYLCASSLTSGPYNEQFFGPGTRLTVL.

This clone was found once. CDR3 DNA: TGTGCCAGCAGTCCCGGACTATCCCTACTGGCCAAAAACATTCAGTACTTC. Residues: CASSPGLSLLAKNIQYF. The chain is built from TRBV25-1 and TRBJ2-4; tentatively, D is TRBD2 (6 bases). Trimming pared 5 bases from V and 1 base from J, leaving 18 bases between. The length of the CDR3 is 17 residues. Germline V gene data show CDR1 as MGHDK and CDR2 as SYGVNS. The whole variable domain, filled in from reference TRBV25-1 and TRBJ2-4, reads EADIYQTPRYLVIGTGKKITLECSQTMGHDKMYWYQQDPGMELHLIHYSYGVNSTEKGDLSSESTVSRIRTEHFPLTLESARPSHTSQYLCASSPGLSLLAKNIQYFGAGTRLSVL.

This clone is labeled as medium-sized. The chain carries TRBV6-1 and TRBJ2-2; D perhaps matches TRBD1 (5 bases). The CDR3 is 15 residues long. Germline values: CDR1 MNHNS, CDR2 SASEGT. Trimming cost V 0 bases and J 1 base, with 6 bases left between them. In DNA form, the CDR3 reads TGTGCCAGCAGTGAAGCAGGGGAGAACACCGGGGAGCTGTTTTTT. Protein: CASSEAGENTGELFF.

The chain uses TRBV28 and TRBJ2-7; D not certain. V was shortened by 5 bases and J by 4 bases, with 18 bases between the two germline ends. The CDR3 is 15 amino acids. Germline CDR1 is MDHEN and CDR2 is SYDVKM. CDR3 region: CASSTEDLGVYEQYF. For the CDR3, the DNA is TGTGCCAGCAGTACCGAGGACCTGGGCGTTTACGAGCAGTACTTC.

This clone showed up just once. This chain connects TRBV4-2 to TRBJ2-7, with 7 bases lining up with TRBD2. Germline loops: CDR1 LGHNA, CDR2 YNFKEQ. With 1 base clipped from V and 8 bases from J, the junction kept 2 bases outside the gene matches. The CDR3 is made up of 12 amino acids. This chain's CDR3 is CASSQAGGQQYF. CDR3 nucleotide sequence: TGTGCCAGCAGCCAAGCGGGGGGACAGCAGTACTTC.